The sequence of this T cell receptor beta chain was determined in a study of blood T cells in healthy people across ages. The length of the CDR3 is 17 residues. Germline lookup yields CDR1 SNHLY and CDR2 FYNNEI. V was pared by 6 bases and J by 2 bases, with 17 bases between. Note on this clonotype: Its antigen remains unknown.

Sample-barcoded 5' priming and a J-beta primer mix drove a second PCR of roughly 6 to 12 cycles. Every single cDNA molecule received a tag from a template-switch adaptor with 12 random nucleotides. TCRdb used MiXCR to reprocess the 5' RACE reads, holding one entry per CDR3 protein. The sample consists of 850,000 to 1,100,000 distinct CDR3 sequences, about two fifths of them appearing once. Overall study findings and caveats: Calculation of diversity from one million T cells yielded estimates considered to be underestimates. Across samples, TCR beta diversity tracked strongly with naive T cell percentage.

The specimen sequenced was blood. The chain uses TRBV2 and TRBJ2-6; D call uncertain. This receptor was obtained from a man aged 18 to 30 in good health. The CDR3 region has the DNA TGTGCCAGCAGAGGGTTGGCAGCCACCGCTGGGGCCAACGTCCTGACTTTC. Translation gives CASRGLAATAGANVLTF.